This T cell receptor (beta chain) was captured by sequencing in a study of spatial heterogeneity in lung cancer. Overall study context: Sequences of the beta chain were consistently detected in greater numbers than alpha-chain sequences.

This clonotype was detected a few times. Trimming left V 2 bases short and J 4 bases short, with 9 bases between. The V gene's germline CDR1 is DFQATT and CDR2 SNEGSKA (reference sequence). There are 13 residues in the CDR3. TCRdb analysed the 5' RACE reads with MiXCR anew, one entry per CDR3 protein. This sample has roughly 80,000 distinct CDR3 sequences, with 7% to 9% found just once. The time point is: sample taken at primary tumor resection. V is TRBV20-1 and J is TRBJ2-1; D ambiguous. The source material was PBMCs, sampled at surgery. The TCR was taken from a male donor with early-stage non-small cell lung cancer. The CDR3 loop is CSARPLAYNEQFF. The CDR3 DNA sequence: TGCAGTGCTAGACCGTTGGCGTACAATGAGCAGTTCTTC.